What follows is one T cell receptor beta chain and its context. The target antigen is unknown. The data were taken from a study of T cell repertoires in cytomegalovirus infection. MiXCR, applied by TCRdb to the reads, yields one record per CDR3 protein. The table includes about 830,000 distinct CDR3 sequences, about 30% detected once. Germline CDR1 reads ENHRY; CDR2 reads SYGVKD. Trimming took 4 bases from V and 4 from J, leaving 7 bases between them. CDR3 length equals 12 residues. This chain links TRBV10-3 with TRBJ1-2; D unclear. The sample consisted of cultured CD8+ T cells from PBMCs, taken from culture after CMV antigen stimulation. This clonotype originated in a human donor in good health (CMV status not recorded). Some clones in this sample may be carry-over from other donors' samples. CDR3: CAISAPSYGYTF. The CDR3 DNA follows: TGTGCCATCAGTGCCCCAAGCTATGGCTACACCTTC.